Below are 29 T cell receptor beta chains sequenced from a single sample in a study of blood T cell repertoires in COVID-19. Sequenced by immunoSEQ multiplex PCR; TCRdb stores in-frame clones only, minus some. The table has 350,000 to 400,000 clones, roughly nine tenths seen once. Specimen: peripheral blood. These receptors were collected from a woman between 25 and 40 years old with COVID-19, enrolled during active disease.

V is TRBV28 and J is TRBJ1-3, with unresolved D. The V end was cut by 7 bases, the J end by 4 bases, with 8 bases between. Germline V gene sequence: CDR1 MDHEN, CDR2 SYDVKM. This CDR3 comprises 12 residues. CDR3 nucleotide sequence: TGTGCCAGCAATATTATAGGAAACACCATATATTTT. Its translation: CASNIIGNTIYF.

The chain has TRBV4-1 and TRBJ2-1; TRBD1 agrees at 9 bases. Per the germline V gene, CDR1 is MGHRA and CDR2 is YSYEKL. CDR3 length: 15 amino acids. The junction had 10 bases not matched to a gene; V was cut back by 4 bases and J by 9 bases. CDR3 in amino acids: CASSPGDRVGSEQFF. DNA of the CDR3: TGCGCCAGCAGCCCAGGGGACAGGGTGGGGAGTGAGCAGTTCTTC.

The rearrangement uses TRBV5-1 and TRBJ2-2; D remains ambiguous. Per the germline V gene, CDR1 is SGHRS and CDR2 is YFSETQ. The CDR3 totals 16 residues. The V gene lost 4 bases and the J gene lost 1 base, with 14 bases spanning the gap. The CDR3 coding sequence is TGCGCCAGCAGCGGGCTCCAGGTGGAGAACACCGGGGAGCTGTTTTTT. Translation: CASSGLQVENTGELFF.

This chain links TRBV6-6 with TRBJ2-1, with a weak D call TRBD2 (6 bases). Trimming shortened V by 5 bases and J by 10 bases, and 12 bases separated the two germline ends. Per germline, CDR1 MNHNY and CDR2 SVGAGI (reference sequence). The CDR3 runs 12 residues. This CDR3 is CASSPGGGEQFF. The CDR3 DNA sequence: TGTGCCAGCAGTCCCGGGGGAGGCGAGCAGTTCTTC.

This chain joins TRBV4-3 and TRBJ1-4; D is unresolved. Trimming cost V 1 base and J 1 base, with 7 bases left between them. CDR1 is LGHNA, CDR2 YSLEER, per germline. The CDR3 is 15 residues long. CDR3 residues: CASSQGRGTNEKLFF. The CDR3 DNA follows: TGCGCCAGCAGCCAAGGACGGGGAACTAATGAAAAACTGTTTTTT.

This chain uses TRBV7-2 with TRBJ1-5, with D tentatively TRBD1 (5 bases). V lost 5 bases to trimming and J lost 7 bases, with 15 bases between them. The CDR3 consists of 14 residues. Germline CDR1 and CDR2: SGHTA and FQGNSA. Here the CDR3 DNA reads TGTGCCAGCAGCGAACGACAGTCTGGCCAGCCCCAGCATTTT. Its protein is CASSERQSGQPQHF.

The CDR3 coding sequence is TGTGCCAGCAGCTTAGCCAACCAGGGGCGAGGCACAGATACGCAGTATTTT. As protein: CASSLANQGRGTDTQYF. The chain couples TRBV7-9 to TRBJ2-3; perhaps TRBD1 as D (6 bases). V was cut by 0 bases and J by 1 base, with 14 bases left in between. The length of the CDR3 is 17 residues. Germline V gives CDR1 SEHNR, CDR2 FQNEAQ (reference sequence).

The CDR3 reads CASSKETGYTEAFF. In DNA, the CDR3 is TGTGCCAGCAGTAAGGAGACAGGGTACACTGAAGCTTTCTTT. V is TRBV2 and J is TRBJ1-1; 7 bases line up with TRBD1. V was clipped by 5 bases and J by 3 bases; unmatched bases: 6. This CDR3 region has 14 residues. Germline assignment: CDR1 SNHLY and CDR2 FYNNEI.

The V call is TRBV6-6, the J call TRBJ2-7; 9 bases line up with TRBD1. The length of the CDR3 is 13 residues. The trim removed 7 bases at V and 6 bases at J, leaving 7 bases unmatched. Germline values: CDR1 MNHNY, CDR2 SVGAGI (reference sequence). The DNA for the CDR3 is TGTGCCAGCACCCCGGGACAGGGTAGCGAGCAGTACTTC. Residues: CASTPGQGSEQYF.

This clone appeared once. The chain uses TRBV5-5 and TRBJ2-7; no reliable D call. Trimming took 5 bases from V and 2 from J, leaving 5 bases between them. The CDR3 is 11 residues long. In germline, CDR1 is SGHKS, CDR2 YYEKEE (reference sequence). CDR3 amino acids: CASSETYEQYF. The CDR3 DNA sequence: TGTGCCAGCAGTGAGACCTACGAGCAGTACTTC.

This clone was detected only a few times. The CDR3 protein is CASSFGRTAMNTEAFF. The CDR3 DNA reads as TGTGCCAGCAGCTTCGGCCGGACAGCTATGAACACTGAAGCTTTCTTT. The chain employs TRBV7-9 and TRBJ1-1; weak D call: TRBD1 (6 bases). The CDR3 consists of 16 residues. V dropped 3 bases and J dropped 0 bases, with 14 bases sitting between them. Per germline, CDR1 SEHNR and CDR2 FQNEAQ (reference sequence). Combining the CDR3 with reference TRBV7-9 and TRBJ1-1 gives the whole variable domain DTGVSQNPRHKITKRGQNVTFRCDPISEHNRLYWYRQTLGQGPEFLTYFQNEAQLEKSRLLSDRFSAERPKGSFSTLEIQRTEQGDSAMYLCASSFGRTAMNTEAFFGQGTRLTVV.

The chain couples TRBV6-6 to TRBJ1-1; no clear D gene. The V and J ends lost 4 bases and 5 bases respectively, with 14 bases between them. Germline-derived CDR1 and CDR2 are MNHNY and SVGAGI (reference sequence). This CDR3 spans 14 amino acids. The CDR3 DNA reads TGTGCCAGCAGTTCCTTCCGTTCGGGTACTGAAGCTTTCTTT. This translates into CASSSFRSGTEAFF.

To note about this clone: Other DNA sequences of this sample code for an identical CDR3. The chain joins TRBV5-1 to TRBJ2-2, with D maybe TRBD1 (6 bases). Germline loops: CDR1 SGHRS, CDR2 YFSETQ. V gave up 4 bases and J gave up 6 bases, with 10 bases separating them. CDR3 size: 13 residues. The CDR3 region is CASSLQGPGELFF. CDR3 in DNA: TGCGCCAGCAGCCTACAGGGCCCCGGGGAGCTGTTTTTT.

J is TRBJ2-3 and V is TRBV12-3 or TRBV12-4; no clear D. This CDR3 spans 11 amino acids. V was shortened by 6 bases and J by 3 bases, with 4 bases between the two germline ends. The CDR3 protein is CASRLTDTQYF. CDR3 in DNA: TGTGCCAGCAGACTTACAGATACGCAGTATTTT.

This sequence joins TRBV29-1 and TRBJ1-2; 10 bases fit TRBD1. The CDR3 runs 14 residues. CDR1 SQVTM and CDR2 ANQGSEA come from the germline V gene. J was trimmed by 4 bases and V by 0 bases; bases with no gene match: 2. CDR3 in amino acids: CSVEETGGSYGYTF. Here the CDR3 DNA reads TGCAGCGTTGAAGAGACAGGGGGCAGCTATGGCTACACCTTC.

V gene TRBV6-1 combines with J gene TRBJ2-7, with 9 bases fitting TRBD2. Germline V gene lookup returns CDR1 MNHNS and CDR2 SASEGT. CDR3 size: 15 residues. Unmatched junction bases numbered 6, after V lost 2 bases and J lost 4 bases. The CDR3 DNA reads TGTGCCAGCAGTGAATTGACTAGCGGTCCTTACGAGCAGTACGTC. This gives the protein CASSELTSGPYEQYV.

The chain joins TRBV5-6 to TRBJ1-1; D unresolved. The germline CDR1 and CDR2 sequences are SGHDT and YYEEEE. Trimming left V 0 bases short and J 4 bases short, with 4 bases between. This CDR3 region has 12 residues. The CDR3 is CASSLGVTEAFF. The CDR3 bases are TGTGCCAGCAGCTTGGGCGTCACTGAAGCTTTCTTT.

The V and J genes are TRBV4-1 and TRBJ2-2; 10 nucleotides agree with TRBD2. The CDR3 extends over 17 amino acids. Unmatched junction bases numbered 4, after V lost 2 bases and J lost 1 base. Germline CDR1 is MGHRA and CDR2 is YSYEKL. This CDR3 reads CASSQRTSGGNTGELFF. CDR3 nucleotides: TGCGCCAGCAGCCAACGGACTAGCGGAGGGAACACCGGGGAGCTGTTTTTT.

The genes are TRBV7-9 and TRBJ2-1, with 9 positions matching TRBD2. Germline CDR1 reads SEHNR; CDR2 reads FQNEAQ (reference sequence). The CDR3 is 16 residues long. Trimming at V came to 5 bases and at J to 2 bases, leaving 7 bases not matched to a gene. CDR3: CASSPHSGRTYNEQFF. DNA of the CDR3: TGTGCCAGCAGCCCGCACAGCGGGAGGACCTACAATGAGCAGTTCTTC. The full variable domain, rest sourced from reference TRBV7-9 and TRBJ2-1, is DTGVSQNPRHKITKRGQNVTFRCDPISEHNRLYWYRQTLGQGPEFLTYFQNEAQLEKSRLLSDRFSAERPKGSFSTLEIQRTEQGDSAMYLCASSPHSGRTYNEQFFGPGTRLTVL.

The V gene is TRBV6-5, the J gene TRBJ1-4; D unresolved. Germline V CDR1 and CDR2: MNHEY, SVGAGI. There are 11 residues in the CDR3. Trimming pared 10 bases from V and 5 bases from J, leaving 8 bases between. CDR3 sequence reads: CATFSNEKLFF. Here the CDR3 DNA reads TGTGCCACCTTTTCGAATGAAAAACTGTTTTTT.

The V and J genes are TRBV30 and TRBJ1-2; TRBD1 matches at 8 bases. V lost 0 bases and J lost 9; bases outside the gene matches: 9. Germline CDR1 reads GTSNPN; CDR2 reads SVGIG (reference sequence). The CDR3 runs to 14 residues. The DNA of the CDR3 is TGTGCCTGGAGTGTAGGGGGACAGGCCCATCGCTACACCTTC. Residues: CAWSVGGQAHRYTF.

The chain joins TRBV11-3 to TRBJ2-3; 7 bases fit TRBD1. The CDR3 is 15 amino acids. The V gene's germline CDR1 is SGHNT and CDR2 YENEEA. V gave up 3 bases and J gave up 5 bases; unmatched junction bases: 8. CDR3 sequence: CASSFLGDREDTQYF. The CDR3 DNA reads TGTGCCAGCAGCTTCCTTGGAGACAGGGAAGATACGCAGTATTTT.

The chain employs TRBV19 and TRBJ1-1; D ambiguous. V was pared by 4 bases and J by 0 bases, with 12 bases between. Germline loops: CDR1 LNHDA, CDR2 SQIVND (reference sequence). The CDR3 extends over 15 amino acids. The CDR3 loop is CASSTGDLMNTEAFF. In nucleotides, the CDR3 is TGTGCCAGTAGTACGGGTGACCTCATGAACACTGAAGCTTTCTTT. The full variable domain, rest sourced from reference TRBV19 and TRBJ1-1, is DGGITQSPKYLFRKEGQNVTLSCEQNLNHDAMYWYRQDPGQGLRLIYYSQIVNDFQKGDIAEGYSVSREKKESFPLTVTSAQKNPTAFYLCASSTGDLMNTEAFFGQGTRLTVV.

The CDR3 nucleotides read TGTGCCAGCAGCTCAACAGGGGGAGATACGCAGTATTTT. This codes for CASSSTGGDTQYF. J is TRBJ2-3 and V is TRBV11-3, with TRBD1 matching 8 bases. The CDR3 is made up of 13 amino acids. After removal of 4 bases from V and 5 bases from J, the junction contained 2 bases not matched to a gene. CDR1 SGHNT and CDR2 YENEEA come from the germline V gene.

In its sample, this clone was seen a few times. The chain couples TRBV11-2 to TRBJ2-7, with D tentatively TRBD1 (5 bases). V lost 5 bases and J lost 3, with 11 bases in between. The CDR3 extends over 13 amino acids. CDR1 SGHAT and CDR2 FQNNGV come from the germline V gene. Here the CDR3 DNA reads TGTGCCAGCAGCCCAGGGCCCAGCTACGAGCAGTACTTC. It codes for CASSPGPSYEQYF.

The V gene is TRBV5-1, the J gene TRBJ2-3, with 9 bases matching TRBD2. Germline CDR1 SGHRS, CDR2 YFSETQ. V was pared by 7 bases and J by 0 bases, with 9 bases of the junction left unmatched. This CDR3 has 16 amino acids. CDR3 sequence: CASQSGGHTSTDTQYF. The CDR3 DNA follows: TGCGCCAGCCAAAGCGGGGGGCACACTAGCACAGATACGCAGTATTTT.

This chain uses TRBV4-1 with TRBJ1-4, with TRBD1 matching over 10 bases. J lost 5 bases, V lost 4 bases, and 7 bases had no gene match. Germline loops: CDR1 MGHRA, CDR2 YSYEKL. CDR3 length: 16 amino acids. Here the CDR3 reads CASSRGPGQGNEKLFF. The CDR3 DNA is TGCGCCAGCAGCCGAGGCCCGGGACAGGGGAATGAAAAACTGTTTTTT.

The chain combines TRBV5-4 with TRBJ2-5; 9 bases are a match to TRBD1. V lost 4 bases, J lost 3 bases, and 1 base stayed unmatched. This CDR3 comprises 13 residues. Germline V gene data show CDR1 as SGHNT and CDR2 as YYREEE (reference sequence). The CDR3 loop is CASSRDREETQYF. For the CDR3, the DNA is TGTGCCAGCAGCAGGGACAGGGAAGAGACCCAGTACTTC.

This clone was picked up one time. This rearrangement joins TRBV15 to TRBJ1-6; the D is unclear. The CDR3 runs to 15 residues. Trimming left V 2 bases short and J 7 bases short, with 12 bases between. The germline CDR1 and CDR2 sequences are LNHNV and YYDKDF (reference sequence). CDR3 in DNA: TGTGCCACCAGCAGAAACTACGGGAGGAATTCACCCCTCCACTTT. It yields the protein CATSRNYGRNSPLHF.